This T cell receptor beta chain came from a study of blood T cell repertoires in COVID-19. Assay: immunoSEQ multiplex PCR; the TCRdb copy retains only in-frame clones and omits some. The table has more than 150,000 clones, around 87% seen once. Germline V gene sequence: CDR1 SGDLS, CDR2 YYNGEE. The CDR3 sequence is 17 residues long. Trimming pared 0 bases from V and 3 bases from J, leaving 17 bases between. The sample was peripheral blood. The TCR was taken from a man between 18 and 29 years old with acute or convalescent COVID-19. This rearrangement joins TRBV9 to TRBJ2-3; the D is unclear. CDR3 in amino acids: CASSVGPGGSGTDTQYF. The CDR3 nucleotides are TGTGCCAGCAGCGTAGGCCCTGGCGGTAGTGGGACAGATACGCAGTATTTT.